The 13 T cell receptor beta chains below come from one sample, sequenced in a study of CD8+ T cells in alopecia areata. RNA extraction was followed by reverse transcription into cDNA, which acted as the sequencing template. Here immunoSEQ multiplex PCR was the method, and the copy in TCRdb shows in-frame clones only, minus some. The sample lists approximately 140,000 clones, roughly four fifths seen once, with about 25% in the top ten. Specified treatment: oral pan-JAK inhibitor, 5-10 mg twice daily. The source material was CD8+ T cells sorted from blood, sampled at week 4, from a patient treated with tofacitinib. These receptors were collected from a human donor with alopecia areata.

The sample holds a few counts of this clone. In DNA, the CDR3 is TGCAGCGCTACTGGCGGGGGGGCAGGAGATACGCAGTATTTT. Translated, it gives CSATGGGAGDTQYF. The V gene is TRBV29-1, the J gene TRBJ2-3, with 9 bases fitting TRBD2. The CDR3 consists of 14 residues. V lost 7 bases and J lost 5; bases outside the gene matches: 10. CDR1 is SQVTM, CDR2 ANQGSEA, per germline.

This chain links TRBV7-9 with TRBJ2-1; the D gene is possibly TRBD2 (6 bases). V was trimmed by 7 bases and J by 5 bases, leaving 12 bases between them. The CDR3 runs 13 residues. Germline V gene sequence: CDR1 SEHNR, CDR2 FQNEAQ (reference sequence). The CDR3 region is CASTLGTHNEQFF. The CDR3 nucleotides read TGTGCCAGCACCCTGGGGACTCACAATGAGCAGTTCTTC.

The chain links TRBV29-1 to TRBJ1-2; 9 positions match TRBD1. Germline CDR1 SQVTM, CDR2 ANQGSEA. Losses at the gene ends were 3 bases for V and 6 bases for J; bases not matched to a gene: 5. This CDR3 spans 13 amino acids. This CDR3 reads CSVDPGTGNGYTF. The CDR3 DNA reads TGCAGCGTTGACCCCGGGACAGGGAATGGCTACACCTTC.

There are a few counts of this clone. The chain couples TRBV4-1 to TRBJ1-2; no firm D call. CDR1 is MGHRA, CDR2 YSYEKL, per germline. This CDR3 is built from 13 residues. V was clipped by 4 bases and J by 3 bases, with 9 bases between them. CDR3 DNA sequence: TGCGCCAGCAGCCCGACGAAGGACTATGGCTACACCTTC. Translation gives CASSPTKDYGYTF.

The CDR3 bases are TGTGCCAGCACCCCAGGACAGGGGATCTCCGAGCAGTACTTC. This gives the protein CASTPGQGISEQYF. V usage is TRBV7-2 and J usage is TRBJ2-7; 9 positions match TRBD1. This CDR3 is 14 amino acids long. With 7 bases clipped from V and 6 bases from J, the junction kept 10 bases outside the gene matches. Germline CDR1 is SGHTA and CDR2 is FQGNSA.

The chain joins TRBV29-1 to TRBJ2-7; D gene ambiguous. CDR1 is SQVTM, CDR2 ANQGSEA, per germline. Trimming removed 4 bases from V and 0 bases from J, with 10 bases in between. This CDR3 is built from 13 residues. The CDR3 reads CSVGTETSYEQYF. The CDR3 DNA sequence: TGCAGCGTTGGAACAGAGACCTCCTACGAGCAGTACTTC.

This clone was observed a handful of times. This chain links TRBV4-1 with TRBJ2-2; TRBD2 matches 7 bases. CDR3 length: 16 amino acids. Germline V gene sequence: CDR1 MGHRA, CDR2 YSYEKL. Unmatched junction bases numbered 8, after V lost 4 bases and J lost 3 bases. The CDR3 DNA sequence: TGCGCCAGCAGCCCCCCTCGAGCGGGGTACACCGGGGAGCTGTTTTTT. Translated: CASSPPRAGYTGELFF.

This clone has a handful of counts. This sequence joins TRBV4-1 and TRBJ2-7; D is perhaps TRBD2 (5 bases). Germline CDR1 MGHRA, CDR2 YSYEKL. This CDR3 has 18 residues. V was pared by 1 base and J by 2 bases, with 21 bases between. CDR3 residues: CASSQGWGAPNLPYEQYF. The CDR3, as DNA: TGCGCCAGCAGCCAAGGTTGGGGAGCGCCCAACCTCCCCTACGAGCAGTACTTC.

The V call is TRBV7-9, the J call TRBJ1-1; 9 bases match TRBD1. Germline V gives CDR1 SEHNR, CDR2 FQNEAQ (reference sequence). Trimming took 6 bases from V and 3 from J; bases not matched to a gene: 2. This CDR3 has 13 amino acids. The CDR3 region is CASRGQGDTEAFF. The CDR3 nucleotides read TGTGCCAGCAGGGGACAGGGAGACACTGAAGCTTTCTTT.

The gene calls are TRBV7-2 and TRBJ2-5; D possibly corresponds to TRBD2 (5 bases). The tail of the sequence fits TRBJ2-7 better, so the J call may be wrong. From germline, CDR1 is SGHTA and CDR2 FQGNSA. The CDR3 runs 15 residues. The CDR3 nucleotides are TGTGCCAGCAGCGTGGCTTCTACCGGGGTCTACGAGCAGTACTTC. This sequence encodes CASSVASTGVYEQYF.

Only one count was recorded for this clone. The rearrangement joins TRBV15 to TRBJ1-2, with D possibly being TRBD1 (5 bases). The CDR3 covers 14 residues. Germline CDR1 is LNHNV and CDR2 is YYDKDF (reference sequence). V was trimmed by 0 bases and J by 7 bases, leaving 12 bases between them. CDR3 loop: CATSRDYPGGGYTF. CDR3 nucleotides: TGTGCCACCAGCAGAGATTACCCGGGGGGTGGCTACACCTTC. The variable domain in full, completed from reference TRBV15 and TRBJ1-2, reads DAMVIQNPRYQVTQFGKPVTLSCSQTLNHNVMYWYQQKSSQAPKLLFHYYDKDFNNEADTPDNFQSRRPNTSFCFLDIRSPGLGDTAMYLCATSRDYPGGGYTFGSGTRLTVV.

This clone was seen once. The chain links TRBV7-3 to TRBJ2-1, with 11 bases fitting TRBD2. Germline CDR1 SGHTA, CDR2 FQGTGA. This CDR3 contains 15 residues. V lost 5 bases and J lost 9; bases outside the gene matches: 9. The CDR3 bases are TGTGCCAGCAGCCCCTTAGCGGGGGGGCTTGGTGAGCAGTTCTTC. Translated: CASSPLAGGLGEQFF.

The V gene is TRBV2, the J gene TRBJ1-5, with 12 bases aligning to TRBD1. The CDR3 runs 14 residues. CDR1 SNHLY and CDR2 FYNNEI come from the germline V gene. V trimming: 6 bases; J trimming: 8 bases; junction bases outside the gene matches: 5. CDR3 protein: CASRGTGGAEPQHF. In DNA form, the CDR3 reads TGTGCCAGCAGGGGGACAGGGGGCGCGGAGCCCCAGCATTTT.